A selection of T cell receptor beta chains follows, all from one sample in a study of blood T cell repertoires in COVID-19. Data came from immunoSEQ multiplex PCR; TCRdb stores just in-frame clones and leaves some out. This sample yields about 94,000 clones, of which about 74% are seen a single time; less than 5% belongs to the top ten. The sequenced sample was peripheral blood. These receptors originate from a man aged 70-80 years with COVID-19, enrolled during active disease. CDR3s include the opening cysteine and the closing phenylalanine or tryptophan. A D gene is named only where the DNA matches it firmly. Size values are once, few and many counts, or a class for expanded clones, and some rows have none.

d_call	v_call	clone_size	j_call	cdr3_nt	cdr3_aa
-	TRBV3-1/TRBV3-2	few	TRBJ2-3	TGTGCCAGCAGCCAATCCCGCTCGACTAGCACAGATACGCAGTATTTT	CASSQSRSTSTDTQYF
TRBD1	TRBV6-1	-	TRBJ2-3	TGTGCCAGCAGTGATACAGGGGGCTCAGATACGCAGTATTTT	CASSDTGGSDTQYF
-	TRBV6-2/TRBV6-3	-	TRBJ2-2	TGTGCCAGCAGTTACCTCACTTTAGTTGGGGAGCTGTTTTTT	CASSYLTLVGELFF
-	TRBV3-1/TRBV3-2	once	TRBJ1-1	TGTGCCAGCAGCCAAGGCAGGGGCACTGAAGCTTTCTTT	CASSQGRGTEAFF
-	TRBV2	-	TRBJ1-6	TGTGCCAGCAGTACCGAGAGGCAGCTTAATTCACCCCTCCACTTT	CASSTERQLNSPLHF
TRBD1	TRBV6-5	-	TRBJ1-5	TGTGCCAGCAGTCAGGGGGCAGGAGGCAATCAGCCCCAGCATTTT	CASSQGAGGNQPQHF
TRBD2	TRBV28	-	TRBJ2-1	TGTGCCAGCAGTTCCCGGCAGACTAGCGGGTCCCATGAGCAGTTCTTC	CASSSRQTSGSHEQFF
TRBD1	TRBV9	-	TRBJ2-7	TGTGCCAGCAGCCAGGGGACAGGGGCGGTCTACGAGCAGTACTTC	CASSQGTGAVYEQYF
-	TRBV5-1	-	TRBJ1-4	TGCGCCAGCAGCCAGGGTGGGGCTAATGAAAAACTGTTTTTT	CASSQGGANEKLFF
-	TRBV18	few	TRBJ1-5	TGTGCCAGCTCACCAGCGTATTCTACAGGGAGCAACCAGCCCCAGCATTTT	CASSPAYSTGSNQPQHF
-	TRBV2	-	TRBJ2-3	TGTGCCAGTGCTAAAACGGGTGTCCCAGGGGATACGCAGTATTTT	CASAKTGVPGDTQYF
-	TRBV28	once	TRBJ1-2	TGTGCCAGCAGTTTAGGTTACGAACAACGATACACCTTC	CASSLGYEQRYTF
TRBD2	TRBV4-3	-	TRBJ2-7	TGCGCCAGCAGCCAAGATTCTAGCGGGAGATACGAGCAGTACTTC	CASSQDSSGRYEQYF
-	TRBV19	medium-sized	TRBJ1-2	TGTGCCAGTAGTTCCAGGGGATCGGGCTCCTATGGCTACACCTTC	CASSSRGSGSYGYTF
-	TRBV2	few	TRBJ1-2	TGTGCCAGCAGTGTAGGACAGTCCTATGGCTACACCTTC	CASSVGQSYGYTF
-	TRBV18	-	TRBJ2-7	TGTGCCAGCTCGCCCCGGGGGACTGGGATTGACGAGCAGTACTTC	CASSPRGTGIDEQYF
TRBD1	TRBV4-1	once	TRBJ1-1	TGCGCCAGCAGCCCCAGACAGGGTAATTACATGAACACTGAAGCTTTCTTT	CASSPRQGNYMNTEAFF
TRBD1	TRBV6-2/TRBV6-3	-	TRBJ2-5	TGTGCCAGCAGCCGTGGACAGGGGGGGCGACAGTACTTC	CASSRGQGGRQYF
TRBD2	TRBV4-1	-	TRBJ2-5	TGCGCCAGCAGCCAAGTACGGACTAGCGGGCCGGGAGAGACCCAGTACTTC	CASSQVRTSGPGETQYF
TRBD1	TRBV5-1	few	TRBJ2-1	TGCGCCAGCAACGTGGACAGGCCCTCCTACAATGAGCAGTTCTTC	CASNVDRPSYNEQFF
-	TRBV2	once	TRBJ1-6	TGTGCCAGCAGGCTCTACTTACGGGGGTGGTCACCCCTCCACTTT	CASRLYLRGWSPLHF
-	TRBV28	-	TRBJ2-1	TGTGCCAGCAGTTTCGAACTAAAAGCCAATGAGCAGTTCTTC	CASSFELKANEQFF
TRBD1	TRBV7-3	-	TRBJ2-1	TGTGCCAGCAGCGTTGTGGGACAGGGATACAATGAGCAGTTCTTC	CASSVVGQGYNEQFF
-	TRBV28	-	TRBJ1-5	TGTGCCAGCACTATTAGGGGGAATCAGCCCCAGCATTTT	CASTIRGNQPQHF
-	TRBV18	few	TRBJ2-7	TGTGCCAGCTCACTGGGCCTTGGATACGAGCAGTACTTC	CASSLGLGYEQYF
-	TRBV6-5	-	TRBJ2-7	TGTGCCAGCAGTTACTCGAACAGGGCCGAGCAGTACTTC	CASSYSNRAEQYF
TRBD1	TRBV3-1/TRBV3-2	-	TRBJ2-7	TGTGCCAGCAGCCAAGCCGCAGGGGGCAAGGGCGAGCAGTACTTC	CASSQAAGGKGEQYF
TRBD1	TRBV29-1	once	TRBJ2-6	TGCAGCGCCACGACAGGGGCTGGGGCCAACGTCCTGACTTTC	CSATTGAGANVLTF
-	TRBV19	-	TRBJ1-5	TGTGCCAGTAGTCCCGAGGGCAGCCTAAATCAGCCCCAGCATTTT	CASSPEGSLNQPQHF
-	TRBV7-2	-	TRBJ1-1	TGTGCCAGCAGCCCAGGAACAGCGAACACTGAAGCTTTCTTT	CASSPGTANTEAFF
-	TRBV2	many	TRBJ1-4	TGTGCCAGCAGAGGTGTAGCGGAAAAACTGTTTTTT	CASRGVAEKLFF
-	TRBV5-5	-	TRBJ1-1	TGTGCCAGCAGCCGAGTCAGAGGGAACACTGAAGCTTTCTTT	CASSRVRGNTEAFF
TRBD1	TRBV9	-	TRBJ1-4	TGTGCCAGCAGCCCGGGACAGGGAAATGAAAAACTGTTTTTT	CASSPGQGNEKLFF
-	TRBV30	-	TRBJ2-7	TGTGCCTGGAGTGTACTCGTTTCGGGCAGGGGTTACTCCTACGAGCAGTACTTC	CAWSVLVSGRGYSYEQYF
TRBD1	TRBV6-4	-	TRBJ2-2	TGTGCCAGACAGGGGACCGGGGAGCTGTTTTTT	CARQGTGELFF
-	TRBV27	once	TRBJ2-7	TGTGCCAGCAGTACCCAGGGAGCGGGTCCTACCTACGAGCAGTACTTC	CASSTQGAGPTYEQYF
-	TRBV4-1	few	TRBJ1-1	TGCGCCAGCAGCCCTGCCCGGAGAATTGGCACTGAAGCTTTCTTT	CASSPARRIGTEAFF
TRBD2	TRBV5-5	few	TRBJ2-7	TGTGCCAGCAGCCCCCGACTAGCGGGTAGTTCCTACGAGCAGTACTTC	CASSPRLAGSSYEQYF
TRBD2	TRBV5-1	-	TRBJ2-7	TGCGCCAGTAGTCTGGCCCGGGGGGTCTACGAGCAGTACTTC	CASSLARGVYEQYF
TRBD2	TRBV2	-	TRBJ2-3	TGTGCCAGCAGTTATACTAGCGGGTACACAGATACGCAGTATTTT	CASSYTSGYTDTQYF
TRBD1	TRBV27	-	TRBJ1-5	TGTGCCAGCAAAAGCACAGGGGGCGCGTATCAGCCCCAGCATTTT	CASKSTGGAYQPQHF
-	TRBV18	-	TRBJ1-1	TGTGCCAGCTCACTGGGCGGGGGAAACACTGAAGCTTTCTTT	CASSLGGGNTEAFF
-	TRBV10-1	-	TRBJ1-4	TGCGCCAGCAGTGTAAGCCTAAGTGAAAAACTGTTTTTT	CASSVSLSEKLFF
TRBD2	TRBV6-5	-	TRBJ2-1	TGTGCCAGCAGTTACGGCCTAGCGGGAGGAAGTGAGCAGTTCTTC	CASSYGLAGGSEQFF
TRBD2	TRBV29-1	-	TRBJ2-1	TGCAGCGTTGGGGGGACTAGCGGGAGAGTAAATGAGCAGTTCTTC	CSVGGTSGRVNEQFF
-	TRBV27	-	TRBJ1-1	TGTGCCAGCAGTTTATACAGGGACATGAACACTGAAGCTTTCTTT	CASSLYRDMNTEAFF
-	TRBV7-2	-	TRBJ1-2	TGTGCCAGCAGCTTACGGGTGAGCGGCGACTATGGCTACACCTTC	CASSLRVSGDYGYTF
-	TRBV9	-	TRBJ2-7	TGTGCCAGCAGCGTAGCTCCCGGGGGTTGGGAGCAGTACTTC	CASSVAPGGWEQYF
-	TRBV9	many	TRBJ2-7	TGTGCCAGCAGCGTAGCAACCGGTCCCCCCTACGAGCAGTACTTC	CASSVATGPPYEQYF
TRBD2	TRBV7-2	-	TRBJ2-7	TGTGCCAGCAGGTTAGCCTCTAGCGGGGGGTACGAGCAGTACTTC	CASRLASSGGYEQYF
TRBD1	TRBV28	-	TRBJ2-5	TGTGCCAGCAGTCCGCTGGGGACAGGGGGCCAAGAGACCCAGTACTTC	CASSPLGTGGQETQYF
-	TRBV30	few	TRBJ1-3	TGTGCCTGGAGTGTTACTGGAAACACCATATATTTT	CAWSVTGNTIYF
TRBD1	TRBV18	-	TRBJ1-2	TGTGCCAGCTCACCAGGGACAGGGGCTAGCTATGGCTACACCTTC	CASSPGTGASYGYTF
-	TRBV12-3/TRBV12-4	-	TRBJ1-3	TGTGCCAGCGGGACTATGAGGGGAAACACCATATATTTT	CASGTMRGNTIYF
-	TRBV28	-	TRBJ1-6	TGTGCCAGCAGTTTATTGGGGGGTTCACCCCTCCACTTT	CASSLLGGSPLHF
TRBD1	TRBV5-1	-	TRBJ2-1	TGCGCCAGCAGCGGAACCGGGACAGGGGGCCACAATGAGCAGTTCTTC	CASSGTGTGGHNEQFF
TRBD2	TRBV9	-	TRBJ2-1	TGTGCCAGCAGCGCAGGACTAGGACCGGGCGATGAGCAGTTCTTC	CASSAGLGPGDEQFF